This record concerns one T cell receptor (beta chain) sequence. This entry is derived from a study of blood T cell repertoires in COVID-19. Assay: immunoSEQ multiplex PCR; the TCRdb copy retains only in-frame clones and omits some. The sample has roughly 190,000 clones; 82% are singletons. CDR1 is SGHVS, CDR2 FQNEAQ, per germline. Trimming removed 0 bases from V and 7 bases from J, with 12 bases in between. The CDR3 consists of 15 residues. The chain recombines TRBV7-8 with TRBJ2-2; D may be TRBD2 (6 bases). The origin of this receptor is a woman in her sixties or seventies with acute COVID-19. The sequenced sample consisted of PBMCs or T cells enriched from blood (not recorded which). CDR3 DNA: TGTGCCAGCAGCTTAGCCGGGACTCAGGTCGGGGAGCTGTTTTTT. Its translation is CASSLAGTQVGELFF.